Listed below are T cell receptor beta chains from one sample, sequenced in a study of CD8 T cells in ankylosing spondylitis. TCRdb processed the 5' RACE reads anew with MiXCR; each CDR3 protein has one entry. The sample includes approximately 140,000 distinct CDR3 sequences, roughly 44% seen only once; the top ten take around 15%. The specimen sequenced was synovial fluid, either unsorted or a sorted T cell fraction (not recorded which). The receptors were gathered from a male donor with ankylosing spondylitis. CDR3s include the opening cysteine and the closing phenylalanine or tryptophan. Each record gives: V gene, D gene, clone size, J gene, CDR3 DNA, CDR3 protein. D genes are given only for firm matches. Expanded clones are given a class, and other clones once, few, many or no size at all.

TRBV15	-	few	TRBJ1-1	TGTGCCACCAGCAGAGACAGGGTTGAAGCTTTCTTT	CATSRDRVEAFF
TRBV6-1	-	-	TRBJ1-1	TGTGCCAGCAGGGTTGGTCGGAGTGAAGCTTTCTTT	CASRVGRSEAFF
TRBV5-1	-	once	TRBJ2-2	TGCGCCAGCAGGTGGTGGGGACATCTCACCGGGGAGCTGTTTTTT	CASRWWGHLTGELFF
TRBV12-3/TRBV12-4	-	-	TRBJ2-5	TGTGCCAGCAGCCCCTTGTTCGGGGCCGGGGAGACCCAGTACTTC	CASSPLFGAGETQYF
TRBV30	-	-	TRBJ1-1	TGTGCCTGGAGAAACACAGAGATGAACACTGAAGCTTTCTTT	CAWRNTEMNTEAFF
TRBV25-1	TRBD1	-	TRBJ2-1	TGTGCCAGCAGTCCCCTCGGACAGGGGGGTTACGACAATGAGCAGTTCTTC	CASSPLGQGGYDNEQFF
TRBV29-1	-	-	TRBJ1-1	TGCAGCGTTGTCGTAAGAGGGGGCACTGAAGCTTTCTTT	CSVVVRGGTEAFF
TRBV7-8	-	once	TRBJ1-5	TGTGCCAGCAGCTTAGTACCAGGTCGTCAGTGGGACCTAAATCAGCCCCAGCATTTT	CASSLVPGRQWDLNQPQHF
TRBV6-2/TRBV6-3	TRBD2	few	TRBJ2-1	TGTGCCAGCTCCAGGGATCTAGCGGGGACGAACTACAATGAGCAGTTCTTC	CASSRDLAGTNYNEQFF
TRBV24-1	TRBD2	-	TRBJ2-1	TGTGCCACCAGTGACCGAGCGGGAGCCTACAATGAGCAGTTCTTC	CATSDRAGAYNEQFF
TRBV11-2	TRBD2	-	TRBJ2-3	TGTGCCAGCAGCTTACACGGACTAGCGGGAGGGAGTATGGATACGCAGTATTTT	CASSLHGLAGGSMDTQYF
TRBV6-5	-	-	TRBJ2-4	TGTGCCAGCAGTTACGGGGGAGCCAAAAACATTCAGTACTTC	CASSYGGAKNIQYF
TRBV10-3	-	many	TRBJ2-7	TGTGCCATCAGTGAGTCTGGGACGGGGAGTTTGGAGCAGTACTTC	CAISESGTGSLEQYF
TRBV5-1	TRBD1	-	TRBJ1-2	TGCGCCAGCAGCTTGGGGACAGGGAGTCTGAGGGACTATGGCTACACCTTC	CASSLGTGSLRDYGYTF
TRBV7-9	TRBD2	once	TRBJ2-1	TGTGCCAGCAGCCCTCCGGGGGCGGGAGGGCCCTTAAATGAGCAGTTCTTC	CASSPPGAGGPLNEQFF
TRBV19	-	many	TRBJ1-5	TGTGCCAGCCAGGACACTTTCAAGGGTAGCAATCAGCCCCAGCATTTT	CASQDTFKGSNQPQHF
TRBV20-1	TRBD1	-	TRBJ2-5	TGCAGTGCTACCCGGGACAGGGGCGAGACCCAGTACTTC	CSATRDRGETQYF
TRBV6-5	-	-	TRBJ2-1	TGTGCCAGCAGTTACAGGGGTGCCGTCTACAATGAGCAGTTCTTC	CASSYRGAVYNEQFF
TRBV11-2	-	few	TRBJ2-1	TGTGCCAGCAGCTTAGGGGGGGTTCACAATGAGCAGTTCTTC	CASSLGGVHNEQFF
TRBV14	TRBD2	-	TRBJ2-1	TGTGCCAGCAGCGCCAGGTTTTCCAGCGGGAGCTCCTACAATGAGCAGTTCTTC	CASSARFSSGSSYNEQFF
TRBV4-1	-	few	TRBJ1-4	TGCGCCAGCAGCCGTTTGGGGGGAGATGAAAAACTGTTTTTT	CASSRLGGDEKLFF
TRBV7-3	TRBD1	-	TRBJ1-1	TGTGCCAGCAGTCGACAGGGAAGAGGTGAAGCTTTCTTT	CASSRQGRGEAFF
TRBV7-9	-	-	TRBJ1-5	TGTGCCAGCACCAAAGAAGGTGTCGATCAGCCCCAGCATTTT	CASTKEGVDQPQHF
TRBV15	-	many	TRBJ1-5	TGTGCCACCAGCAGCCTGGCTACCAATCAGCCCCAGCATTTT	CATSSLATNQPQHF
TRBV7-9	TRBD1	-	TRBJ2-3	TGTGCCAGCAGCTCCCAGGGACAGACCACAGATACGCAGTATTTT	CASSSQGQTTDTQYF
TRBV4-3	TRBD1	-	TRBJ1-1	TGCGCCAGCAGCCAAGAGGAGGGACAGATTGAAGCTTTCTTT	CASSQEEGQIEAFF
TRBV4-1	-	many	TRBJ2-5	TGCGCCAGCAGCCAAACATGGGGGGGACTGGGGGCCGAGACCCAGTACTTC	CASSQTWGGLGAETQYF
TRBV4-1	-	-	TRBJ1-5	TGCGCCAGCAGCGATCAAGGGTATGGCAATCAGCCCCAGCATTTT	CASSDQGYGNQPQHF
TRBV20-1	TRBD2	-	TRBJ2-4	TGCAGTGCGAAGACTAGCGGGAGACCCAAAAACATTCAGTACTTC	CSAKTSGRPKNIQYF
TRBV5-1	-	many	TRBJ2-7	TGCGCCAGCAGCTTGGAGGGGAGCTCGAGCGAGCAGTACTTC	CASSLEGSSSEQYF
TRBV6-1	-	few	TRBJ1-6	TGTGCCAGCTCTACCGATGTGGGTTCTTCACCCCTCCACTTT	CASSTDVGSSPLHF
TRBV6-2/TRBV6-3	TRBD1	-	TRBJ1-2	TGTGCCAGCAGTTACCCCACCTCCAGACAGGGGGACTATGGCTACACCTTC	CASSYPTSRQGDYGYTF
TRBV20-1	-	-	TRBJ1-2	TGCAGTGGTTACAGGTGGCCAGCCAACTATGGCTACACCTTC	CSGYRWPANYGYTF
TRBV7-2	TRBD2	-	TRBJ2-2	TGTGCCAGCAGTGACCGGACTAGCGGAACCGGGGAGCTGTTTTTT	CASSDRTSGTGELFF
TRBV3-1	-	-	TRBJ2-5	TGTGCCAGCAGCCAAGATGGTCGGGAGACCCAGTACTTC	CASSQDGRETQYF
TRBV30	-	-	TRBJ2-3	TGTGCCTGGAGCTGGTCTTTGGGGACAGATACGCAGTATTTT	CAWSWSLGTDTQYF
TRBV19	-	-	TRBJ1-1	TGTGCCAGTAGTACCTACGGGGCGAACACTGAAGCTTTCTTT	CASSTYGANTEAFF
TRBV10-3	TRBD1	-	TRBJ2-5	TGTGCCATCAGTGCCCCCGGGACAGGGGAAGAGACCCAGTACTTC	CAISAPGTGEETQYF
TRBV12-3/TRBV12-4	TRBD2	-	TRBJ2-5	TGTGCCAGCAGTTATAGCGGGAGGGGGCAAGAGACCCAGTACTTC	CASSYSGRGQETQYF